This T cell receptor beta chain came from a study of blood T cell repertoires in COVID-19. At the level of the study: Specimens from acute and convalescent COVID-19 originated in the United States, Italy and Spain. The cDNA or gDNA used as material had been derived from T cells, B-cell-depleted T cells, or PBMCs.

Study processing details: Cell counts per sample came from amplifying reference gene primers. The data were produced by immunoSEQ multiplex PCR, yet TCRdb's version contains in-frame clones alone and is incomplete. That table supplies the V and J calls and clone size; D and trimming were determined from the DNA. The sample lists over 450,000 clones; around 90% were seen once. Sample: peripheral blood. This sequence originates from a woman in her 50s with COVID-19, enrolled during active disease.

CDR3 DNA sequence: TGTGCCAGTAGTATTAAGGGAGTGGAAGCGGGGGGCACCTACAATGAGCAGTTCTTC. This encodes CASSIKGVEAGGTYNEQFF. This sequence joins TRBV19 and TRBJ2-1, with 9 bases matching TRBD2. V gave up 3 bases and J gave up 2 bases; unmatched junction bases: 14. The CDR3 totals 19 residues. The germline V gene encodes CDR1 LNHDA and CDR2 SQIVND (reference sequence).